The present T cell receptor beta chain was sequenced within a study of shared clonotypes between healthy human individuals. About this clone: What it recognizes is unknown.

The study, taken as a whole, reports: Rarefaction exposed incomplete sorted-subset sequencing despite large depth. The sole specimen, blood, was sampled, and tissue repertoires likely differ.

Deep was the level used in running the assay. Sequencing was performed with immunoSEQ multiplex PCR; in TCRdb, only in-frame clones are kept and a portion is missing. The sample carries approximately 500,000 clones, 90% to 97% recorded once. Material: naive CD4+ T cells sorted from blood. Subset indicated: CD45RA+ positively selected. The sequence came from a woman aged 30 to 39 in good health.

The CDR3 DNA reads TGTGCCAGCAGCTTGGGACAGCAAGAGACCCAGTACTTC. Amino acid sequence: CASSLGQQETQYF. The rearrangement joins TRBV7-9 to TRBJ2-5; 7 positions match TRBD1. Germline V gene sequence: CDR1 SEHNR, CDR2 FQNEAQ (reference sequence). This CDR3 is built from 13 residues. V lost 3 bases, J lost 2 bases, and 0 bases stayed unmatched.